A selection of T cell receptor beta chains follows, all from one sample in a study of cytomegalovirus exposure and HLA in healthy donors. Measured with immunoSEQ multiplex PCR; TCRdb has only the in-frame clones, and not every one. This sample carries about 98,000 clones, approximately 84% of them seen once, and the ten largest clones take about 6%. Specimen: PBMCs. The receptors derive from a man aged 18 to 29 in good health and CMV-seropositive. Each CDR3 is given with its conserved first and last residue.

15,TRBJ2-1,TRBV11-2,CASSLPTREDNEQFF
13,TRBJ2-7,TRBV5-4,CASSLGSRGEQYF
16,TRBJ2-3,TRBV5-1,CASSLAGQGSTDTQYF
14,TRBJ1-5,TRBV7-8,CASSSGTGTQPQHF
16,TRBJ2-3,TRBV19,CASSTPTSGGGDTQYF
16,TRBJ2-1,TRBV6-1,CASSEVGGLANNEQFF
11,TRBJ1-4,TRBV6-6,CASAAGEKLFF
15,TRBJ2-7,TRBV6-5,CASSTSSGSGGEQYF
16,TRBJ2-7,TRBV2,CASSERGTSGTYEQYF
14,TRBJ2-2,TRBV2,CASSSGQGTGELFF
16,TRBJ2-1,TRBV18,CASSPRGSGRGNEQFF
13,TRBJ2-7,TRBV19,CASSVEGEYEQYF
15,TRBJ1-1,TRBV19,CASSGRQGVITEAFF
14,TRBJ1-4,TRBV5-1,CASSLVGAREKLFF
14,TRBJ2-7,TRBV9,CASSAPQGSYEQYF
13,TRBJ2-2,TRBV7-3,CASSSTDTGELFF
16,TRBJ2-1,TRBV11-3,CASSLGLGQIYNEQFF
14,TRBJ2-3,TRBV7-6,CASSSRPGIDTQYF
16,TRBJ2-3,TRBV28,CASRLAGVLSPDTQYF
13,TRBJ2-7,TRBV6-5,CASSYLNSYEQYF
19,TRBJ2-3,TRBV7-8,CASSLVRLAGFRSADTQYF
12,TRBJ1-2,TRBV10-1,CASSESQGGYTF
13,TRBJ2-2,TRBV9,CASSVGGAGELFF
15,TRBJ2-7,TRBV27,CASTGVSRGNYEQYF
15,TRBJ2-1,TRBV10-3,CAISESGDSNNEQFF
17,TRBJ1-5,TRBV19,CASSQFLDSIYNQPQHF
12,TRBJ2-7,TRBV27,CASRNRGYEQYF
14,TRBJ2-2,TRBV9,CASTRTRDTGELFF
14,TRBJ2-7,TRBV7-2,CASSTLGQLYEQYF
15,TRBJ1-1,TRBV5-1,CASSLADFLNTEAFF
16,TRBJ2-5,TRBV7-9,CASSLGLHGGRETQYF
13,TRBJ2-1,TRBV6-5,CASRGQGGNEQFF
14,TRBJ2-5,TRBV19,CASSADRAVETQYF
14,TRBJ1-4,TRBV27,CASSNRGANEKLFF
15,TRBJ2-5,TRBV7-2,CASSLAMRLAGGLYF
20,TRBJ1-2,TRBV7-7,CASSSGQGLIRSASNYGYTF
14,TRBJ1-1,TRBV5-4,CASSSPGVSTEAFF
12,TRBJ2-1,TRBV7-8,CASSLARNEQFF
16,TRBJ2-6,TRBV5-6,CASSHRYGSGANVLTF
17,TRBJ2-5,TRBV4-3,CASSQANRAGGSVTQYF
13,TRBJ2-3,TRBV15,CATVTAYTDTQYF